These 15 T cell receptor beta chains came from one sample sequenced in a study of OX40 agonist ivuxolimab in advanced cancers. Libraries were prepared by immunoSEQ multiplex PCR; TCRdb keeps only in-frame clonotypes and omits some of them. The sample lists roughly 62,000 clones; roughly 84% were seen once. The specimen was CD4+ or CD8+ T cells sorted from blood, collected in a trial of the OX40 agonist ivuxolimab. Source of these receptors: an adult with an advanced solid tumor such as melanoma, head and neck, liver or kidney cancer.

This rearrangement joins TRBV28 to TRBJ1-4, with D maybe TRBD1 (5 bases). CDR3 length: 16 amino acids. V dropped 5 bases and J dropped 3 bases, with 16 bases sitting between them. Germline V CDR1 and CDR2: MDHEN, SYDVKM. The CDR3 region has the DNA TGTGCCAGCAGTCCATTTACCGGGACGTCTAATGAAAAACTGTTTTTT. Residues: CASSPFTGTSNEKLFF.

The genes are TRBV5-4 and TRBJ1-2; a possible D gene is TRBD1 (5 bases). The CDR3 covers 14 residues. From germline, CDR1 is SGHNT and CDR2 YYREEE (reference sequence). V was trimmed by 1 base and J by 4 bases, leaving 11 bases between them. CDR3 sequence reads: CASSLQGLGYGYTF. The DNA for the CDR3 is TGTGCCAGCAGCTTGCAGGGTCTTGGCTATGGCTACACCTTC.

The chain uses TRBV28 and TRBJ2-3, with D possibly TRBD1 on 6 matching bases. Germline V CDR1 and CDR2: MDHEN, SYDVKM. Between the trimmed V and J ends, which lost 4 bases and 4 bases, there was a span of 12 bases. This CDR3 comprises 14 residues. For the CDR3, the DNA is TGTGCCAGCAGTTCTTCAGGGGTGGCAGATACGCAGTATTTT. As protein: CASSSSGVADTQYF.

V and J are TRBV28 and TRBJ1-2, with D maybe TRBD1 (5 bases). V was clipped by 6 bases and J by 6 bases, with 17 bases between them. The CDR3 extends over 14 amino acids. Germline CDR1 reads MDHEN; CDR2 reads SYDVKM. CDR3 nucleotides: TGTGCCAGCAGCGTCGTTCGAAGGGACGATGGCTACACCTTC. It translates to CASSVVRRDDGYTF.

The genes are TRBV7-9 and TRBJ1-1, with 7 positions matching TRBD1. The CDR3 totals 13 residues. The V and J ends lost 2 bases and 5 bases, in that order; junction bases with no gene match: 2. CDR1 SEHNR and CDR2 FQNEAQ come from the germline V gene (reference sequence). The CDR3 loop reads CASSLTGETEAFF. In DNA, the CDR3 is TGTGCCAGCAGCTTAACAGGGGAAACTGAAGCTTTCTTT.

This clone has only a few counts. The V gene is TRBV7-2, the J gene TRBJ2-3; 9 nucleotides agree with TRBD2. This CDR3 spans 16 amino acids. Looked up from germline, CDR1 is SGHTA and CDR2 is FQGNSA. Trimming removed 1 base from V and 1 base from J; junction bases left unmatched: 3. The CDR3 sequence: CASSLELAGGTDTQYF. CDR3 nucleotide sequence: TGTGCCAGCAGCTTAGAGTTAGCGGGGGGCACAGATACGCAGTATTTT.

This clone was seen just once. The chain's CDR3 is CASRTENTGELFF. DNA for the CDR3: TGTGCCAGCAGGACTGAGAACACCGGGGAGCTGTTTTTT. V and J are TRBV2 and TRBJ2-2; D unclear. Trimming shortened V by 6 bases and J by 1 base, and 6 bases separated the two germline ends. Per germline, CDR1 SNHLY and CDR2 FYNNEI. The CDR3 runs to 13 residues.

This clone has only one observation. The chain recombines TRBV27 with TRBJ2-2, with TRBD1 identical over 7 bases. V shed 5 bases, J shed 7 bases, and the junction held 10 bases outside the gene matches. This CDR3 has 15 residues. Germline V gene data show CDR1 as MNHEY and CDR2 as SMNVEV (reference sequence). CDR3 coding DNA: TGTGCCAGCAGTAACCCGACAGGGATTGGCGGGGAGCTGTTTTTT. Its protein product is CASSNPTGIGGELFF.

The rearrangement links TRBV29-1 to TRBJ2-3; 9 nucleotides align to TRBD1. Germline values: CDR1 SQVTM, CDR2 ANQGSEA. V shed 6 bases, J shed 5 bases, and the junction held 12 bases outside the gene matches. The CDR3 sequence is 15 residues long. CDR3 sequence: CSVRLQGAQGDTQYF. CDR3 coding DNA: TGCAGCGTAAGATTACAGGGGGCTCAGGGAGATACGCAGTATTTT.

This clone was seen only a few times. V gene TRBV7-9 combines with J gene TRBJ1-2; the match to TRBD1 covers 9 bases. Trimming cost V 5 bases and J 4 bases; bases outside gene matches: 8. Germline V gene sequence: CDR1 SEHNR, CDR2 FQNEAQ (reference sequence). The CDR3 has 15 residues. CDR3 DNA: TGTGCCAGCAGCCCTACAGGGGGCGAAGTCTATGGCTACACCTTC. Amino acids: CASSPTGGEVYGYTF.

The chain couples TRBV4-2 to TRBJ2-1; 9 bases line up with TRBD2. Trimming cost V 2 bases and J 10 bases; bases outside gene matches: 6. The CDR3 has 14 residues. Germline V lookup: CDR1 LGHNA, CDR2 YNFKEQ. The DNA for the CDR3 is TGTGCCAGCAGCCAATTGGGACTAGCAAACGAGCAGTTCTTC. The encoded protein is CASSQLGLANEQFF.

This rearrangement joins TRBV19 to TRBJ2-1; TRBD1 matches at 9 bases. Trimming took 4 bases from V and 9 from J; bases not matched to a gene: 7. This CDR3 contains 14 residues. Germline V gene lookup returns CDR1 LNHDA and CDR2 SQIVND (reference sequence). CDR3 DNA: TGTGCCAGTAGTACGGGACAGGGATTAGGTGAGCAGTTCTTC. Residues: CASSTGQGLGEQFF.

The chain has TRBV10-1 and TRBJ1-1, with 9 bases lining up with TRBD1. The CDR3 spans 17 residues. Per the germline V gene, CDR1 is WNHNN and CDR2 is SYGVQD (reference sequence). V shed 3 bases, J shed 0 bases, and the junction held 8 bases outside the gene matches. The chain's CDR3 is CASSEGTGRYVNTEAFF. In nucleotides, the CDR3 is TGCGCCAGCAGTGAAGGGACAGGGAGGTACGTGAACACTGAAGCTTTCTTT.

This rearrangement joins TRBV19 to TRBJ1-1, with D uncertain. The length of the CDR3 is 13 residues. V gave up 1 base and J gave up 5 bases, with 8 bases separating them. Germline-derived CDR1 and CDR2 are LNHDA and SQIVND (reference sequence). Here the CDR3 DNA reads TGTGCCAGTAGTATAGGGACGAAGACTGAAGCTTTCTTT. It codes for CASSIGTKTEAFF.

The J gene is TRBJ2-7, the V gene TRBV18; 14 bases are a match to TRBD2. CDR1 is KGHSH and CDR2 is LQKENI in the germline V gene. The CDR3 totals 14 residues. V trimming: 3 bases; J trimming: 5 bases; junction bases outside the gene matches: 0. Here the CDR3 reads CASSPGLAGDEQYF. The CDR3 DNA reads TGTGCCAGCTCACCGGGACTAGCGGGGGACGAGCAGTACTTC.